The 21 T cell receptor beta chains below were found in one sample sequenced in a study of blood T cell repertoires in COVID-19. Assay: immunoSEQ multiplex PCR; the TCRdb copy retains only in-frame clones and omits some. This sample has 65,000 to 75,000 clones, with approximately 80% found just once. The sample taken for sequencing was peripheral blood. The receptor source for this set is a human donor in a cohort sampled during active COVID-19.

This chain uses TRBV6-5 with TRBJ1-3, with TRBD1 matching over 7 bases. Losses at the gene ends were 4 bases for V and 4 bases for J; bases not matched to a gene: 7. The CDR3 runs to 15 residues. CDR1 is MNHEY and CDR2 is SVGAGI in the germline V gene. The CDR3 here is CASSFEGAWGNTIYF. The CDR3 DNA sequence: TGTGCCAGCAGTTTCGAGGGGGCGTGGGGAAACACCATATATTTT.

This clone was seen a few times. The V and J genes are TRBV2 and TRBJ2-6; TRBD2 aligns across 7 bases. Germline CDR1 is SNHLY and CDR2 is FYNNEI. The CDR3 sequence is 16 residues long. V dropped 7 bases and J dropped 1; count of bases not matched to a gene: 7. The DNA of the CDR3 is TGTGCCAGCACCTGGGAGGGCCGGTCTGGGGCCAACGTCCTGACTTTC. Protein product: CASTWEGRSGANVLTF.

The gene calls are TRBV7-2 and TRBJ1-6, with D unresolved. In germline, CDR1 is SGHTA, CDR2 FQGNSA. The V and J ends lost 5 bases and 7 bases respectively, with 12 bases between them. The CDR3 spans 14 residues. CDR3: CASSPLRSNSPLHF. CDR3 coding DNA: TGTGCCAGCAGCCCCCTGCGGTCCAATTCACCCCTCCACTTT.

The chain carries TRBV18 and TRBJ2-1, with 9 bases identical to TRBD1. The V gene's germline CDR1 is KGHSH and CDR2 LQKENI. The CDR3 length is 15 residues. With V trimmed by 5 bases and J by 5 bases, 7 bases remained unmatched. CDR3 nucleotides: TGTGCCAGCTCATACCGACAGGGGGGTGACAATGAGCAGTTCTTC. Protein sequence: CASSYRQGGDNEQFF.

The V and J genes are TRBV6-6 and TRBJ2-4, with 7 bases fitting TRBD2. The CDR3 contains 12 residues. V trimming: 2 bases; J trimming: 15 bases; junction bases outside the gene matches: 7. Germline CDR1 MNHNY, CDR2 SVGAGI (reference sequence). The CDR3 DNA follows: TGTGCCAGCAGTTACGCGGCGGGGGTGGGGTACTTC. It translates to CASSYAAGVGYF.

This rearrangement joins TRBV14 to TRBJ2-5; TRBD1 might be the D (6 bases). V was clipped by 5 bases and J by 2 bases, with 12 bases between them. CDR1 is SGHDN and CDR2 is FVKESK in the germline V gene. This CDR3 is built from 14 residues. The CDR3 loop is CASSATGRQETQYF. The DNA of the CDR3 is TGTGCCAGCAGCGCCACAGGGCGTCAAGAGACCCAGTACTTC.

J is TRBJ1-2 and V is TRBV5-1; D gene unclear. The CDR3 loop spans 15 amino acids. The ends were cut back, 0 bases at V and 0 bases at J, with 9 bases in the middle. The germline V gene has CDR1 SGHRS and CDR2 YFSETQ. The CDR3 DNA reads as TGCGCCAGCAGCTTGGTAGGAGAACCTAACTATGGCTACACCTTC. Translated, it gives CASSLVGEPNYGYTF. The full variable domain, with the rest looked up from reference TRBV5-1 and TRBJ1-2, is KAGVTQTPRYLIKTRGQQVTLSCSPISGHRSVSWYQQTPGQGLQFLFEYFSETQRNKGNFPGRFSGRQFSNSRSEMNVSTLELGDSALYLCASSLVGEPNYGYTFGSGTRLTVV.

This chain links TRBV24-1 with TRBJ2-1, with D possibly matching TRBD2 (7 bases). The length of the CDR3 is 11 residues. Germline values: CDR1 KGHDR, CDR2 SFDVKD. The V gene lost 12 bases and the J gene lost 8 bases, with 13 bases spanning the gap. CDR3 nucleotides: TGTGCCTCCGGCGGGGGCCATGAGCAGTTCTTC. Translation: CASGGGHEQFF.

This clone was seen once. The genes are TRBV11-3 and TRBJ2-1, with 7 bases aligning to TRBD2. Germline trimming cut 6 bases from V and 4 bases from J; bases unmatched to any gene: 9. CDR1 and CDR2 (germline): SGHNT, YENEEA. This CDR3 region has 15 residues. The CDR3 loop reads CASSPSPSGYNEQFF. The CDR3 bases are TGTGCCAGCAGTCCGAGCCCTAGCGGTTACAATGAGCAGTTCTTC.

The chain links TRBV18 to TRBJ2-5, with TRBD2 identical over 14 bases. CDR1 KGHSH and CDR2 LQKENI come from the germline V gene. The V and J ends lost 3 bases and 2 bases, in that order; junction bases with no gene match: 8. This CDR3 is 18 amino acids long. In DNA form, the CDR3 reads TGTGCCAGCTCACCGGGGACTAGCGGGGGCCCCGTACAAGAGACCCAGTACTTC. This translates into CASSPGTSGGPVQETQYF.

The V and J genes are TRBV30 and TRBJ1-2; no clear D gene. Germline CDR1 is GTSNPN and CDR2 is SVGIG (reference sequence). This CDR3 is 13 amino acids long. The V end lost 1 base, the J end lost 2 bases, and 8 bases lay between the germline ends. CDR3 bases: TGTGCCTGGAGTGAGTCTCAGAACTATGGCTACACCTTC. Encoded protein: CAWSESQNYGYTF.

The genes are TRBV7-3 and TRBJ2-4, with 7 bases that match TRBD2. CDR1 and CDR2 (germline): SGHTA, FQGTGA. The CDR3 runs 16 residues. Trimming removed 5 bases from V and 1 base from J; junction bases left unmatched: 8. In DNA form, the CDR3 reads TGTGCCAGCAGCCCCTGGGAGGGCTTGGCCAAAAACATTCAGTACTTC. It is translated as CASSPWEGLAKNIQYF.

This clone turned up a few times. V usage is TRBV30 and J usage is TRBJ2-1, with 7 positions matching TRBD2. Per the germline V gene, CDR1 is GTSNPN and CDR2 is SVGIG (reference sequence). CDR3 size: 18 residues. V dropped 2 bases and J dropped 7; count of bases not matched to a gene: 20. CDR3 protein: CAWSPRGGGSWVGNEQFF. The CDR3, as DNA: TGTGCCTGGAGTCCCCGTGGTGGCGGGAGTTGGGTCGGGAATGAGCAGTTCTTC.

This sequence joins TRBV2 and TRBJ2-2, with 9 positions matching TRBD1. With V trimmed by 6 bases and J by 5 bases, 7 bases remained unmatched. From germline, CDR1 is SNHLY and CDR2 FYNNEI. The CDR3 is made up of 15 amino acids. The CDR3 region is CASRSGQGKTGELFF. The CDR3 bases are TGTGCCAGCAGGTCGGGACAGGGTAAAACCGGGGAGCTGTTTTTT.

The chain uses TRBV29-1 and TRBJ2-2, with D perhaps TRBD1 (6 bases). The CDR3 sequence is 13 residues long. V shed 4 bases and J shed 6 bases, with 12 bases lying between them. Germline values: CDR1 SQVTM, CDR2 ANQGSEA. Here the CDR3 reads CSVARGVAGELFF. CDR3 DNA: TGCAGCGTTGCCAGGGGAGTGGCCGGGGAGCTGTTTTTT.

This chain joins TRBV4-2 and TRBJ2-1, with 13 bases fitting TRBD2. This CDR3 comprises 15 residues. The V segment lost 0 bases and the J segment 8 bases; nucleotides outside the gene matches: 1. Germline CDR1 LGHNA, CDR2 YNFKEQ. CDR3 loop: CASSQDGLAGDEQFF. The CDR3 DNA follows: TGTGCCAGCAGCCAAGATGGACTAGCGGGGGATGAGCAGTTCTTC.

The chain recombines TRBV7-9 with TRBJ1-2; 8 bases match TRBD1. CDR3 size: 15 residues. Germline V lookup: CDR1 SEHNR, CDR2 FQNEAQ (reference sequence). V lost 5 bases to trimming and J lost 4 bases; unmatched junction nucleotides: 9. The CDR3 protein is CASSRAGGAGYGYTF. The DNA of the CDR3 is TGTGCCAGCAGCCGAGCAGGGGGCGCCGGCTATGGCTACACCTTC.

This clone turned up a few times. The rearrangement joins TRBV7-2 to TRBJ1-6; 8 bases line up with TRBD1. Germline V gene sequence: CDR1 SGHTA, CDR2 FQGNSA. With 3 bases clipped from V and 7 bases from J, the junction kept 5 bases outside the gene matches. The CDR3 extends over 15 amino acids. The CDR3, as DNA: TGTGCCAGCAGCTTTGACAGGGGTGGGAATTCACCCCTCCACTTT. It translates to CASSFDRGGNSPLHF.

This chain uses TRBV18 with TRBJ1-2, with no clear D. Germline CDR1 is KGHSH and CDR2 is LQKENI. The CDR3 has 12 residues. V gave up 3 bases and J gave up 3 bases, with 5 bases separating them. The CDR3 region is CASSPSDYGYTF. The CDR3 DNA follows: TGTGCCAGCTCACCGAGTGACTATGGCTACACCTTC.

The chain joins TRBV5-1 to TRBJ1-1; 10 nucleotides align to TRBD1. This CDR3 is 15 amino acids long. V trimming: 6 bases; J trimming: 3 bases; junction bases outside the gene matches: 8. In germline, CDR1 is SGHRS, CDR2 YFSETQ. Written as DNA, the CDR3 is TGCGCCAGCACCAGACAGGGGGCCCGGGACACTGAAGCTTTCTTT. Protein: CASTRQGARDTEAFF.

This sequence joins TRBV4-3 and TRBJ1-2; tentative D call: TRBD1 (6 bases). CDR3 length equals 15 residues. Germline V gene sequence: CDR1 LGHNA, CDR2 YSLEER. V lost 0 bases and J 8 bases, leaving 16 bases between the germline ends. CDR3 sequence: CASSQDRAGARGYTF. DNA of the CDR3: TGCGCCAGCAGCCAAGACCGGGCGGGGGCTCGCGGCTACACCTTC.